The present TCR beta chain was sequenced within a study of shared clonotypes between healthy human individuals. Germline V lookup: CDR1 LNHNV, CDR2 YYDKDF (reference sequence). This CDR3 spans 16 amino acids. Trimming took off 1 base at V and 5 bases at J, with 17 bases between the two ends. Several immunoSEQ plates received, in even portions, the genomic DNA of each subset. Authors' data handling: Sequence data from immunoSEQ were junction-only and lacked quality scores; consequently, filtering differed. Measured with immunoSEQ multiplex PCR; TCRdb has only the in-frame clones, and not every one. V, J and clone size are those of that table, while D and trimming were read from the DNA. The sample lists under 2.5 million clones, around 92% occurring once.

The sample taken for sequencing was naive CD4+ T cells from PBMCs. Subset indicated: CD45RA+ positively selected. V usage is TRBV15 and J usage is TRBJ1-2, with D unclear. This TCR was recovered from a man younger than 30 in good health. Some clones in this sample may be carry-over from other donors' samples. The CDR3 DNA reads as TGTGCCACCAGCAGAGTGAGACCAGGTGGAGGATATGGCTACACCTTC. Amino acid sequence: CATSRVRPGGGYGYTF.